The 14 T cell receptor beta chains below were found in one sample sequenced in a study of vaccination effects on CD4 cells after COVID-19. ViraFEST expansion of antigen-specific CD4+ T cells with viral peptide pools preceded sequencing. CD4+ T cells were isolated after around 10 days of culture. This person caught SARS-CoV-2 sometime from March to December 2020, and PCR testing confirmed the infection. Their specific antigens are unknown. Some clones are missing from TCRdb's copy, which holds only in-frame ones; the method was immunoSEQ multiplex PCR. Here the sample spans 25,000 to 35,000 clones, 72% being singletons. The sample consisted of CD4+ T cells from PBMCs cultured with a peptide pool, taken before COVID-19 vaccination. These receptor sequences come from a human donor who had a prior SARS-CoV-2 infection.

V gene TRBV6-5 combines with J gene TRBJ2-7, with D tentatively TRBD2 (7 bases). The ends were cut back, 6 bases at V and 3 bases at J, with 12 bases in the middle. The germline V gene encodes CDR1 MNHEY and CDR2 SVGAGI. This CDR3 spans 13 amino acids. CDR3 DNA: TGTGCCAGCAGGGCGGGGGCCGTCTACGAGCAGTACTTC. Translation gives CASRAGAVYEQYF.

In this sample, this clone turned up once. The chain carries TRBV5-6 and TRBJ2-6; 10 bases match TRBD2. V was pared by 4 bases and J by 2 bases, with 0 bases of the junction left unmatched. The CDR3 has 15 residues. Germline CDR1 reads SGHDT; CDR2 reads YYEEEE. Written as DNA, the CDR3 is TGTGCCAGCAGCCTAGCGGGAGCTGGGGCCAACGTCCTGACTTTC. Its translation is CASSLAGAGANVLTF.

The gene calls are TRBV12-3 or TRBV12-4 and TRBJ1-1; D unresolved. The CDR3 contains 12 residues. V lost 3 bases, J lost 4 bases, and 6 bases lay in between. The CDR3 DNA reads TGTGCCAGCAGTTTTGAGGGCACTGAAGCTTTCTTT. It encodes CASSFEGTEAFF.

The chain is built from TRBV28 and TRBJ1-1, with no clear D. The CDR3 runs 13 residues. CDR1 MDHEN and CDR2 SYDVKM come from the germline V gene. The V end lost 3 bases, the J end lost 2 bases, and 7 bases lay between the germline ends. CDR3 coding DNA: TGTGCCAGCAGTTTGGGTGCCAACACTGAAGCTTTCTTT. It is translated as CASSLGANTEAFF.

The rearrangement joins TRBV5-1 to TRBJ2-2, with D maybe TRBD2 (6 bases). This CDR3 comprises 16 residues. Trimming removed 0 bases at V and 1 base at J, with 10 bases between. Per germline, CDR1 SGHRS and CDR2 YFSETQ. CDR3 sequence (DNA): TGCGCCAGCAGCTTGGGAGCGGGCGAGAACACCGGGGAGCTGTTTTTT. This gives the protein CASSLGAGENTGELFF.

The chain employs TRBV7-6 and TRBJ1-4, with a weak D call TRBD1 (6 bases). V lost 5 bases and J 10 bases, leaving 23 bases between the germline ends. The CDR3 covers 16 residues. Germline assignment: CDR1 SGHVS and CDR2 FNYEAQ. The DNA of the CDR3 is TGTGCCAGCAGCCCGACTTTGACAGGCCTTGAGGGAAAACTGTTTTTT. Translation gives CASSPTLTGLEGKLFF.

The CDR3 is CATSAPAGEVETQYF. The CDR3 DNA follows: TGTGCCACCAGTGCCCCCGCCGGTGAGGTGGAGACCCAGTACTTC. The chain is built from TRBV24-1 and TRBJ2-5; D is ambiguous. V was shortened by 5 bases and J by 5 bases, with 17 bases between the two germline ends. The CDR3 extends over 15 amino acids. Germline CDR1 reads KGHDR; CDR2 reads SFDVKD.

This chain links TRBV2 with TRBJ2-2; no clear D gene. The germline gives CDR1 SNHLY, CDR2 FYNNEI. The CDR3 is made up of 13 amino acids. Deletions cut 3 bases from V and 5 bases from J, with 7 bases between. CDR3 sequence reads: CASSERQTGELFF. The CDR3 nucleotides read TGTGCCAGCAGTGAGAGGCAGACCGGGGAGCTGTTTTTT.

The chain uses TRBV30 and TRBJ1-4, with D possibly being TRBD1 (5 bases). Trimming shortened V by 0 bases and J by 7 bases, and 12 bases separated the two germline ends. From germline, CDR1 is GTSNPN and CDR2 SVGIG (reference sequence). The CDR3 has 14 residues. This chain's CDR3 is CAWSVSGGGEKLFF. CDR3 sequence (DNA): TGTGCCTGGAGTGTGTCCGGGGGTGGTGAAAAACTGTTTTTT.

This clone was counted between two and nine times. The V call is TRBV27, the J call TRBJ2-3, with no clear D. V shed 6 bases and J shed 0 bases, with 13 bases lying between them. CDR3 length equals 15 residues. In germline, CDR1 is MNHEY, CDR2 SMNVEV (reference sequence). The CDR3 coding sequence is TGTGCCAGCAGCCCTTTGACCCATAGCACAGATACGCAGTATTTT. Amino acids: CASSPLTHSTDTQYF.

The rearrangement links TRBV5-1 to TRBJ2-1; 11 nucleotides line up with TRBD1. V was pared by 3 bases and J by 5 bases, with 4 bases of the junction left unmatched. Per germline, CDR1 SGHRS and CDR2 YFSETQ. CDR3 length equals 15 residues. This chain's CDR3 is CASSYGTGGDNEQFF. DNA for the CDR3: TGCGCCAGCAGCTACGGGACAGGGGGTGACAATGAGCAGTTCTTC.

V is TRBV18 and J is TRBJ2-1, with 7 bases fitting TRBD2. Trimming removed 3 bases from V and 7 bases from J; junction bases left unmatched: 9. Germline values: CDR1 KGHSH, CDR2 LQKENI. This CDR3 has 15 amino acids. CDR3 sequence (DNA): TGTGCCAGCTCACCGGCGGGGGAATTGAGGAATGAGCAGTTCTTC. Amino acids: CASSPAGELRNEQFF.

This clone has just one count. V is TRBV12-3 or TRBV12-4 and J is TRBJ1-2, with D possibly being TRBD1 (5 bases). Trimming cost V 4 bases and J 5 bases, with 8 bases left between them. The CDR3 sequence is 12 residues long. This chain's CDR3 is CASSSGFYGYTF. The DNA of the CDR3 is TGTGCCAGCAGTTCAGGGTTTTATGGCTACACCTTC.

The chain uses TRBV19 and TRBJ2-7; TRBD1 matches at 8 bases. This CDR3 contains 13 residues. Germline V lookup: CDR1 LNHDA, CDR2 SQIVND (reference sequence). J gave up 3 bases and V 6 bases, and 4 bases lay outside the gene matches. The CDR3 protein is CASSYDRGYEQYF. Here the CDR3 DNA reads TGTGCCAGTAGCTACGACAGGGGCTACGAGCAGTACTTC.